The rows below give T cell receptor beta chains drawn from one sample of a study of blood T cell repertoires in COVID-19. TCRdb's table, derived via immunoSEQ multiplex PCR, lists solely in-frame clones and lacks some. The data contain 66,000 or so clones, 85% to 90% of them singletons. Material: peripheral blood. These receptors were obtained from a man aged 45-65 years with active COVID-19. Each CDR3 is given with its conserved first and last residue. The D gene is left open where the match is weak. A clone size is listed for some rows: how often the clone was seen (once, few, many), or a class if it is expanded.

D gene	J gene	clone size	V gene	CDR3 DNA	CDR3 protein
TRBD2	TRBJ2-7	-	TRBV4-2	TGTGCCAGCAGCCAAGATAGGGGACTAGCGGTAGTAAGGTCCGGGCAGTACTTC	CASSQDRGLAVVRSGQYF
TRBD1	TRBJ1-6	few	TRBV11-2	TGTGCCAGCAGCTTTGCAGGGGGAAATAATTCACCCCTCCACTTT	CASSFAGGNNSPLHF
TRBD2	TRBJ2-1	-	TRBV7-8	TGTGCCAGCTCGCCAACTAGCGAGCACAATGAGCAGTTCTTC	CASSPTSEHNEQFF
-	TRBJ1-1	-	TRBV5-5	TGTGCCAGCAGCAGCCAGACAGGGAACACTGAAGCTTTCTTT	CASSSQTGNTEAFF
-	TRBJ2-1	-	TRBV7-6	TGTGCCAGCAGCGTACAGGTTCCAGGCAGGAATAATGAGCAGTTCTTC	CASSVQVPGRNNEQFF
TRBD1	TRBJ1-2	-	TRBV11-2	TGTGCCAGCAGCCGCGACAGGGGGGATGGCTACACCTTC	CASSRDRGDGYTF
-	TRBJ2-7	-	TRBV3-1/TRBV3-2	TGTGCCAGCAGCCAAGTTGGTCTAGAGTACTACGAGCAGTACTTC	CASSQVGLEYYEQYF
-	TRBJ1-1	few	TRBV5-1	TGCGCCAGCAGCCCCGAAAGGGGTCGCACTGAAGCTTTCTTT	CASSPERGRTEAFF
TRBD2	TRBJ2-3	-	TRBV2	TGTGCCAGCAGTGGGCTAGCGGTCACAGATACGCAGTATTTT	CASSGLAVTDTQYF
-	TRBJ1-1	-	TRBV7-9	TGTGCCAGCATCGGACAAGGCATGAACACTGAAGCTTTCTTT	CASIGQGMNTEAFF
-	TRBJ2-1	-	TRBV3-1/TRBV3-2	TGTGCCAGCAGCCAAGATTCCCCCCTAGAAAACCATGAGCAGTTCTTC	CASSQDSPLENHEQFF
TRBD1	TRBJ1-4	-	TRBV29-1	TGCAGCGTTGTTAGGGGGACAGGATCACTGTTTTTT	CSVVRGTGSLFF
TRBD1	TRBJ2-1	-	TRBV19	TGTGCCAGTAGGAGGGGGCCAGAGGAGCAGTTCTTC	CASRRGPEEQFF
TRBD1	TRBJ2-2	-	TRBV19	TGTGCCAGTAGTATGCTTTCAGGCAGGGGGCTTAGCACCGGGGAGCTGTTTTTT	CASSMLSGRGLSTGELFF
TRBD1	TRBJ2-7	-	TRBV4-2	TGTGCCAGCAGCCAGATAGGACAGGGGGCGCGTGATGAGCAGTACTTC	CASSQIGQGARDEQYF
-	TRBJ1-5	-	TRBV7-2	TGTGCCAGCAGCTTCGACGGGATAAACCAATCGCCCCAGCATTTT	CASSFDGINQSPQHF
-	TRBJ1-1	-	TRBV7-9	TGTGCCAGTCAGGGCTTGAACACTGAAGCTTTCTTT	CASQGLNTEAFF
-	TRBJ1-2	-	TRBV9	TGTGCCAGCAGCGTAGCCGGAACAGCCGATGGCTACACCTTC	CASSVAGTADGYTF
TRBD2	TRBJ2-1	-	TRBV29-1	TGCAGCTCCTCCGGGACTAGCGGGAGCTACAATGAGCAGTTCTTC	CSSSGTSGSYNEQFF
TRBD1	TRBJ1-1	-	TRBV7-6	TGTGCCAGCAGCCTCGGACAGGGAAGGGTGTACACTGAAGCTTTCTTT	CASSLGQGRVYTEAFF
-	TRBJ1-1	-	TRBV19	TGTGCCAGTAGCTCTGGAGGCGTTTTTAACACTGAAGCTTTCTTT	CASSSGGVFNTEAFF
-	TRBJ1-4	-	TRBV2	TGTGCCAGCAGGATTCCGGGATATCAAGTTGCAACTAATGAAAAACTGTTTTTT	CASRIPGYQVATNEKLFF
-	TRBJ2-1	-	TRBV7-9	TGTGCCAGCAGCCCCTATTCGGGCGGGGATTACAATGAGCAGTTCTTC	CASSPYSGGDYNEQFF
TRBD2	TRBJ2-1	-	TRBV19	TGTGCCAGTAGTAGACTTCTCCTAGCGGGAGGGCGCAGGGACAATGAGCAGTTCTTC	CASSRLLLAGGRRDNEQFF
TRBD2	TRBJ2-3	-	TRBV3-1/TRBV3-2	TGTGCCAGCAGCCAAGATCGGCGGTCTAGCGGAGATACGCAGTATTTT	CASSQDRRSSGDTQYF
-	TRBJ1-2	-	TRBV12-3/TRBV12-4	TGTGCCAGCAGCCGACGGGGAGGGTATGGCTACACCTTC	CASSRRGGYGYTF
TRBD1	TRBJ1-1	-	TRBV7-9	TGTGCCAGCAGCCCATCCCCCGGGACAGGGGGAAGAAACACTGAAGCTTTCTTT	CASSPSPGTGGRNTEAFF